This record concerns one T cell receptor (beta chain) sequence. The CDR3 consists of 18 residues. The trim removed 1 base at V and 5 bases at J, leaving 14 bases unmatched. This sample stems from a study of blood T cell repertoires in COVID-19. Study processing details: Amplification of reference gene primers was used by the study to estimate nucleated cell counts. Assay: immunoSEQ multiplex PCR; the TCRdb copy retains only in-frame clones and omits some. V and J calls and clone size are given by that table; D and trimming were obtained from the DNA. Among fewer than 350,000 clones listed, approximately 86% were seen once.

Sequenced input: peripheral blood. This TCR was sampled from a man aged 25 to 40 with COVID-19, enrolled during active disease. This chain joins TRBV23-1 and TRBJ1-5; 7 bases match TRBD1. TRBV23-1 counts as an open reading frame of uncertain function. Here the CDR3 reads CASSQCRFRGRGDQPQHF. The CDR3 nucleotides are TGCGCCAGCAGTCAATGTCGGTTTCGGGGCAGGGGGGATCAGCCCCAGCATTTT.